What follows are 28 T cell receptor beta chains derived from one specimen sequenced in a study of siplizumab effects on memory and regulatory T cells (dated by TCRdb to about 2019). Libraries were made using the immunoSEQ multiplex PCR assay. TCRdb's version of the immuneACCESS table is confined to in-frame rearrangements and falls short of the full clone set. An unresolved V gene accounts for under half of the shortfall where checked; the remainder is of unknown origin. The sample table records 75,000 to 95,000 clones; approximately 90% of these occur just once. About 15% of the sample is taken by the ten largest. The sequencing sample was made of CD4+ T cells sorted from blood. The receptors derive from a human donor in good health.

The chain couples TRBV5-1 to TRBJ2-1, with 14 bases aligning to TRBD2. The CDR3 is 16 residues long. The germline CDR1 and CDR2 sequences are SGHRS and YFSETQ. The V gene end was trimmed by 4 bases and the J gene end by 7 bases; junction bases not matched to a gene: 7. The CDR3 here is CASSLGTSGSGNEQFF. As DNA, the CDR3 is TGCGCCAGCAGCCTGGGGACTAGCGGGAGTGGGAATGAGCAGTTCTTC. Combining the CDR3 with reference TRBV5-1 and TRBJ2-1 gives the whole variable domain KAGVTQTPRYLIKTRGQQVTLSCSPISGHRSVSWYQQTPGQGLQFLFEYFSETQRNKGNFPGRFSGRQFSNSRSEMNVSTLELGDSALYLCASSLGTSGSGNEQFFGPGTRLTVL.

The chain is built from TRBV6-1 and TRBJ2-7; 9 bases agree with TRBD1. This CDR3 comprises 13 residues. Germline V gene lookup returns CDR1 MNHNS and CDR2 SASEGT. The trim removed 9 bases at V and 1 base at J, leaving 4 bases unmatched. CDR3 loop: CASAGTGSYEQYF. The DNA for the CDR3 is TGTGCCAGTGCTGGGACAGGGTCCTACGAGCAGTACTTC.

The chain joins TRBV27 to TRBJ1-5; D is possibly TRBD1 (6 bases). This CDR3 contains 13 residues. Germline V CDR1 and CDR2: MNHEY, SMNVEV (reference sequence). With 6 bases removed from V and 5 bases from J, the gap between germline ends came to 11 bases. CDR3 DNA sequence: TGTGCCAGCAGGGGGGCGGCCGATCAGCCCCAGCATTTT. Protein product: CASRGAADQPQHF.

The V gene is TRBV13, the J gene TRBJ2-2; 10 bases are a match to TRBD2. The CDR3 loop spans 16 amino acids. CDR1 PRHDT and CDR2 FYEKMQ come from the germline V gene (reference sequence). V shed 4 bases, J shed 7 bases, and the junction held 9 bases outside the gene matches. The CDR3 protein is CASSYASGRRGGELFF. The CDR3 DNA reads as TGTGCCAGCAGCTATGCTAGCGGGAGAAGAGGCGGGGAGCTGTTTTTT.

The chain combines TRBV4-3 with TRBJ2-1; D may be TRBD2 (6 bases). CDR3 length: 17 amino acids. The ends were cut back, 1 base at V and 0 bases at J, with 13 bases in the middle. The germline CDR1 and CDR2 sequences are LGHNA and YSLEER. The DNA for the CDR3 is TGCGCCAGCAGCCAAGCCCCTAGCGCGAGCTCCTACAATGAGCAGTTCTTC. Its protein product is CASSQAPSASSYNEQFF.

This sequence joins TRBV29-1 and TRBJ2-1; 7 nucleotides agree with TRBD1. V trimming: 2 bases; J trimming: 2 bases; junction bases outside the gene matches: 18. In germline, CDR1 is SQVTM, CDR2 ANQGSEA. This CDR3 is 19 amino acids long. CDR3 bases: TGCAGCGTTGAAAGGCCTTCAATCCGGTGGGACAGCGCCTACAATGAGCAGTTCTTC. Encoded protein: CSVERPSIRWDSAYNEQFF.

The rearrangement joins TRBV5-1 to TRBJ2-2; D tentatively reads TRBD1 or TRBD2 (5 bases each). Germline CDR1 reads SGHRS; CDR2 reads YFSETQ. The V gene lost 0 bases and the J gene lost 5 bases, with 11 bases spanning the gap. The CDR3 runs 15 residues. The chain's CDR3 is CASSLDGTGTGELFF. DNA for the CDR3: TGCGCCAGCAGCTTGGACGGGACGGGAACCGGGGAGCTGTTTTTT.

The J gene is TRBJ2-5, the V gene TRBV6-5; 8 positions agree with TRBD1. The V segment lost 0 bases and the J segment 2 bases; nucleotides outside the gene matches: 5. CDR3 length: 16 amino acids. Germline assignment: CDR1 MNHEY and CDR2 SVGAGI. This CDR3 reads CASSYSWTGLQETQYF. CDR3 coding DNA: TGTGCCAGCAGTTACTCGTGGACAGGGCTTCAAGAGACCCAGTACTTC.

The chain joins TRBV21-1 to TRBJ2-3; TRBD1 was called by the table and not checked on the DNA. TRBV21-1 is described as a pseudogene. The CDR3 is 16 residues long. CDR3 nucleotide sequence: TGTGCCAGCAGCAGCCCCGGGACAGGGGGCACAGATACGCAGTATTTT. It yields the protein CASSSPGTGGTDTQYF.

CDR3 sequence: CAILGSGRGTGELFF. For the CDR3, the DNA is TGTGCCATCCTGGGTAGCGGGAGAGGCACCGGGGAGCTGTTTTTT. This sequence joins TRBV10-3 and TRBJ2-2; 9 bases fit TRBD2. Germline V gene lookup returns CDR1 ENHRY and CDR2 SYGVKD. V gave up 8 bases and J gave up 4 bases; unmatched junction bases: 8. This CDR3 contains 15 residues.

V and J are TRBV18 and TRBJ1-4; 10 nucleotides line up with TRBD1. In germline, CDR1 is KGHSH, CDR2 LQKENI. The CDR3 is 13 residues long. V was pared by 8 bases and J by 5 bases, with 2 bases of the junction left unmatched. The CDR3 DNA reads as TGTGCCAGCGGGGACAGGGGAAATGAAAAACTGTTTTTT. Amino acids: CASGDRGNEKLFF.

The CDR3 DNA sequence: TGTGCCAGCAGCGCCGAACCGGGACAGGGAAACACCATATATTTT. Amino acids: CASSAEPGQGNTIYF. The chain links TRBV9 to TRBJ1-3, with 7 bases aligning to TRBD1. Trimming removed 3 bases from V and 4 bases from J; junction bases left unmatched: 7. The CDR3 consists of 15 residues. In germline, CDR1 is SGDLS, CDR2 YYNGEE.

This chain connects TRBV10-2 to TRBJ1-2; TRBD1 matches 8 bases. Germline V gene lookup returns CDR1 WSHSY and CDR2 SAAADI. With V trimmed by 5 bases and J by 5 bases, 10 bases remained unmatched. This CDR3 has 15 amino acids. CDR3 region: CASSSDRGLLYGYTF. The CDR3 region has the DNA TGCGCCAGCAGTTCCGACAGGGGCCTCCTGTATGGCTACACCTTC.

The V and J genes are TRBV6-1 and TRBJ2-7; D uncertain. The germline V and J ends were trimmed by 4 bases and 1 base, with 11 bases remaining between them. Germline CDR1 MNHNS, CDR2 SASEGT. The CDR3 has 14 amino acids. The CDR3 loop is CASSGHIQSYEQYF. The CDR3 nucleotides are TGTGCCAGCAGTGGACACATCCAATCCTACGAGCAGTACTTC.

The chain has TRBV5-6 and TRBJ2-3; D remains unclear. There are 13 residues in the CDR3. Germline V lookup: CDR1 SGHDT, CDR2 YYEEEE. The germline V and J ends were trimmed by 2 bases and 0 bases, with 4 bases remaining between them. The CDR3 reads CASSLGSTDTQYF. The DNA for the CDR3 is TGTGCCAGCAGCTTAGGGAGCACAGATACGCAGTATTTT.

V and J are TRBV27 and TRBJ1-2, with D possibly TRBD1 on 6 matching bases. Trimming removed 3 bases from V and 2 bases from J, with 13 bases in between. Per the germline V gene, CDR1 is MNHEY and CDR2 is SMNVEV (reference sequence). This CDR3 has 15 residues. The CDR3 nucleotides read TGTGCCAGCAGTTTTAGGGGACACCAAAACTATGGCTACACCTTC. Residues: CASSFRGHQNYGYTF.

This clone was found once. The chain employs TRBV9 and TRBJ2-1, with D perhaps matching TRBD1 or TRBD2 (5 bases each). V shed 4 bases and J shed 8 bases, with 13 bases lying between them. The CDR3 loop spans 13 amino acids. CDR1 SGDLS and CDR2 YYNGEE come from the germline V gene. The CDR3 protein is CASSTGPTDEQFF. CDR3 nucleotide sequence: TGTGCCAGCAGCACGGGACCCACGGATGAGCAGTTCTTC.

The chain joins TRBV29-1 to TRBJ2-5; the match to TRBD1 covers 7 bases. This CDR3 region has 13 residues. Germline CDR1 SQVTM, CDR2 ANQGSEA. Trimming removed 4 bases from V and 4 bases from J; junction bases left unmatched: 6. CDR3 region: CSVGGPGGETQYF. The CDR3 nucleotides read TGCAGCGTTGGGGGTCCAGGGGGAGAGACCCAGTACTTC. The variable domain in full, with the rest retrieved from reference TRBV29-1 and TRBJ2-5, is SAVISQKPSRDICQRGTSLTIQCQVDSQVTMMFWYRQQPGQSLTLIATANQGSEATYESGFVIDKFPISRPNLTFSTLTVSNMSPEDSSIYLCSVGGPGGETQYFGPGTRLLVL.

CDR3: CASSQYRPGQAWDEQFF. DNA of the CDR3: TGTGCCAGCAGCCAATACCGACCGGGACAGGCGTGGGATGAGCAGTTCTTC. The chain employs TRBV11-3 and TRBJ2-1, with 8 bases lining up with TRBD1. Trimming removed 5 bases from V and 8 bases from J; junction bases left unmatched: 17. Germline V gene sequence: CDR1 SGHNT, CDR2 YENEEA. CDR3 length equals 17 residues. The full variable domain, completed using reference TRBV11-3 and TRBJ2-1, is EAGVVQSPRYKIIEKKQPVAFWCNPISGHNTLYWYLQNLGQGPELLIRYENEEAVDDSQLPKDRFSAERLKGVDSTLKIQPAELGDSAVYLCASSQYRPGQAWDEQFFGPGTRLTVL.

CDR3 DNA sequence: TGTGCCAGTAGTATAGCTCCTAGCGGGAGGATCCAAGAGACCCAGTACTTC. It encodes CASSIAPSGRIQETQYF. The genes are TRBV19 and TRBJ2-5; 11 bases line up with TRBD2. CDR3 size: 17 residues. Unmatched junction bases numbered 5, after V lost 1 base and J lost 1 base. Germline V gene lookup returns CDR1 LNHDA and CDR2 SQIVND (reference sequence). Using reference TRBV19 and TRBJ2-5 for the parts outside the CDR3, the full variable domain is DGGITQSPKYLFRKEGQNVTLSCEQNLNHDAMYWYRQDPGQGLRLIYYSQIVNDFQKGDIAEGYSVSREKKESFPLTVTSAQKNPTAFYLCASSIAPSGRIQETQYFGPGTRLLVL.

In this sample, this clone turned up a few times. The V call is TRBV21-1, the J call TRBJ2-1; TRBD1, the table's D call, lacks a check against the DNA. TRBV21-1 has pseudogene status. This CDR3 comprises 15 residues. In DNA, the CDR3 is TGTGCCAGCAAACCCAAGACAGGGGGTAGGTATGAGCAGTTCTTC. It codes for CASKPKTGGRYEQFF.

This chain connects TRBV7-9 to TRBJ2-3; 8 bases are a match to TRBD2. V was clipped by 2 bases and J by 4 bases; unmatched bases: 8. The V gene's germline CDR1 is SEHNR and CDR2 FQNEAQ (reference sequence). This CDR3 has 16 residues. The chain's CDR3 is CASSLSPAGVADTQYF. Written as DNA, the CDR3 is TGTGCCAGCAGCTTATCTCCAGCGGGAGTGGCAGATACGCAGTATTTT.

The genes are TRBV19 and TRBJ1-1; 7 bases match TRBD1. CDR3 length: 14 residues. With V trimmed by 6 bases and J by 3 bases, 7 bases remained unmatched. The germline V gene has CDR1 LNHDA and CDR2 SQIVND (reference sequence). CDR3 sequence: CASSPRQGYTEAFF. In nucleotides, the CDR3 is TGTGCCAGTAGCCCGCGACAGGGTTACACTGAAGCTTTCTTT.

The V and J genes are TRBV7-9 and TRBJ2-7, with TRBD2 identical over 7 bases. The CDR3 sequence is 16 residues long. Per the germline V gene, CDR1 is SEHNR and CDR2 is FQNEAQ (reference sequence). Trimming removed 5 bases from V and 0 bases from J; junction bases left unmatched: 10. The CDR3 DNA is TGTGCCAGCAGCCCCACTGGTCTAGCGGACTCCTACGAGCAGTACTTC. It codes for CASSPTGLADSYEQYF.

The chain links TRBV18 to TRBJ2-7; D might be TRBD1 (6 bases). V lost 0 bases and J 2 bases, leaving 8 bases between the germline ends. The CDR3 is 14 residues long. The germline gives CDR1 KGHSH, CDR2 LQKENI. The CDR3 DNA reads as TGTGCCAGCTCACCACCCCCAGGGGCCTACGAGCAGTACTTC. It yields the protein CASSPPPGAYEQYF.

J is TRBJ1-4 and V is TRBV19; 9 bases are shared with TRBD1. Germline assignment: CDR1 LNHDA and CDR2 SQIVND (reference sequence). The CDR3 has 17 amino acids. With 7 bases clipped from V and 0 bases from J, the junction kept 9 bases outside the gene matches. CDR3 amino acids: CASKVEGQGSTNEKLFF. The CDR3 DNA is TGTGCCAGTAAAGTCGAAGGACAGGGGTCAACTAATGAAAAACTGTTTTTT.

The chain couples TRBV11-2 to TRBJ1-2; possible D gene TRBD1, 6 bases. V lost 1 base and J 5 bases, leaving 14 bases between the germline ends. CDR3 length equals 15 residues. Germline CDR1 reads SGHAT; CDR2 reads FQNNGV. CDR3 amino acids: CASSLVTGGAYGYTF. The CDR3 DNA sequence: TGTGCCAGCAGCTTAGTGACTGGGGGCGCTTATGGCTACACCTTC. Based on the CDR3 plus reference TRBV11-2 and TRBJ1-2, the full variable domain is EAGVAQSPRYKIIEKRQSVAFWCNPISGHATLYWYQQILGQGPKLLIQFQNNGVVDDSQLPKDRFSAERLKGVDSTLKIQPAKLEDSAVYLCASSLVTGGAYGYTFGSGTRLTVV.

The chain recombines TRBV4-1 with TRBJ2-3; D remains unclear. The CDR3 runs 15 residues. Germline V gene lookup returns CDR1 MGHRA and CDR2 YSYEKL. V gave up 4 bases and J gave up 0 bases, with 11 bases separating them. CDR3 region: CASSRRQTSTDTQYF. Here the CDR3 DNA reads TGCGCCAGCAGCCGGCGGCAGACTAGCACAGATACGCAGTATTTT.